This T cell receptor beta chain was sequenced in a study of identical twins. Regarding the study as a whole: Fewer insertions were carried by abundant cord blood beta clonotypes, but none was seen in memory repertoires.

A universal primer site was created by template switching, with the cDNA bearing unique molecular identifiers. One entry per CDR3 protein, called by TCRdb with MiXCR from the 5' RACE reads. The sample records approximately 470,000 distinct CDR3 sequences, approximately 15% being singletons. This clonotype has only a few counts. Its matching antigen is unknown. CDR1 and CDR2 (germline): SEHNR, FQNEAQ (reference sequence). V was pared by 0 bases and J by 2 bases, with 4 bases of the junction left unmatched. CDR3 size: 17 residues. These data were also reused for a study on yellow fever vaccine responses in identical twins.

The source of this sequence is a woman between 18 and 30 years old in good health. The sequenced sample consisted of CD4+ T cells sorted from blood. The gene calls are TRBV7-9 and TRBJ2-2; 9 bases fit TRBD2. CDR3 coding DNA: TGTGCCAGCAGCTTAGCAACCCTAGCGGGAAACACCGGGGAGCTGTTTTTT. Its protein product is CASSLATLAGNTGELFF.